This is a list of T cell receptor beta chains from one sample in a study of low-dose radiotherapy and immunotherapy resistance in tumors. Using its own MiXCR run on the reads, TCRdb lists one record per CDR3 protein. Of approximately 46,000 distinct CDR3 sequences in the sample, less than 30% were seen once. The sequences come from PBMCs, collected after low-dose radiotherapy plus immunotherapy. All receptors come from a male donor with prostate cancer. The CDR3 runs from the conserved cysteine through the conserved F or W. Fields, in order: CDR3 protein, CDR3 DNA, clone size, J gene, D gene, V gene. The D gene is left open where the match is weak. A clone size is listed for some rows: how often the clone was seen (once, few, many), or a class if it is expanded.

CDR3 protein: CASSLVQGGYTF
CDR3 DNA: TGTGCCAGCAGTTTGGTTCAAGGTGGCTACACCTTC
clone size: NA
J gene: TRBJ1-2
D gene: NA
V gene: TRBV28

CDR3 protein: CASSFYFGGISEKLFF
CDR3 DNA: TGTGCCAGCAGCTTCTATTTCGGGGGGATAAGTGAAAAACTGTTTTTT
clone size: many
J gene: TRBJ1-4
D gene: NA
V gene: TRBV7-9

CDR3 protein: CASSTGLAGGADTQYF
CDR3 DNA: TGTGCCAGCAGTACGGGACTAGCGGGAGGAGCAGATACGCAGTATTTT
clone size: NA
J gene: TRBJ2-3
D gene: TRBD2
V gene: TRBV27

CDR3 protein: CDSSLEYGARETQYF
CDR3 DNA: TGTGACAGCAGCTTAGAGTACGGAGCTAGAGAGACCCAGTACTTC
clone size: NA
J gene: TRBJ2-5
D gene: NA
V gene: TRBV7-2

CDR3 protein: CASSWGGRAETQYF
CDR3 DNA: TGCGCCAGCAGCTGGGGAGGGAGGGCAGAGACCCAGTACTTC
clone size: many
J gene: TRBJ2-5
D gene: TRBD2
V gene: TRBV5-1

CDR3 protein: CASSLGPRGGLRQQYF
CDR3 DNA: TGTGCCAGCAGCTTGGGTCCCAGGGGTGGTCTCCGCCAGCAGTACTTC
clone size: NA
J gene: TRBJ2-7
D gene: NA
V gene: TRBV5-6

CDR3 protein: CASSQWDGYEQYF
CDR3 DNA: TGTGCCAGCAGCCAGTGGGACGGTTACGAGCAGTACTTC
clone size: NA
J gene: TRBJ2-7
D gene: NA
V gene: TRBV11-1

CDR3 protein: CASSPLVNNSPLHF
CDR3 DNA: TGTGCCAGCTCACCATTGGTGAATAATTCACCCCTCCACTTT
clone size: NA
J gene: TRBJ1-6
D gene: NA
V gene: TRBV18

CDR3 protein: CSVREPGYTF
CDR3 DNA: TGCAGCGTCCGGGAGCCTGGCTACACCTTC
clone size: many
J gene: TRBJ1-2
D gene: NA
V gene: TRBV29-1

CDR3 protein: CASSLESAGGYTF
CDR3 DNA: TGCGCCAGCAGCTTGGAATCGGCGGGTGGCTACACCTTC
clone size: once
J gene: TRBJ1-2
D gene: NA
V gene: TRBV5-1

CDR3 protein: CASSPRQKSYEQYF
CDR3 DNA: TGTGCCAGCAGTCCACGTCAGAAAAGCTACGAGCAGTACTTC
clone size: many
J gene: TRBJ2-7
D gene: NA
V gene: TRBV27

CDR3 protein: CASSSLTWQGEKLFF
CDR3 DNA: TGTGCCAGCAGCTCCTTAACTTGGCAGGGTGAAAAACTGTTTTTT
clone size: NA
J gene: TRBJ1-4
D gene: NA
V gene: TRBV5-8

CDR3 protein: CASSQDRSTNYGYTF
CDR3 DNA: TGTGCCAGCAGCCAAGACAGGTCTACTAACTATGGCTACACCTTC
clone size: many
J gene: TRBJ1-2
D gene: NA
V gene: TRBV4-2

CDR3 protein: CASSLRTDNEKLFF
CDR3 DNA: TGTGCCAGCAGCCTTCGGACAGATAATGAAAAACTGTTTTTT
clone size: many
J gene: TRBJ1-4
D gene: NA
V gene: TRBV3-1

CDR3 protein: CSGTPGTSGNAEQFF
CDR3 DNA: TGCAGCGGTACCCCCGGGACTAGCGGGAATGCTGAGCAGTTCTTC
clone size: NA
J gene: TRBJ2-1
D gene: TRBD2
V gene: TRBV29-1

CDR3 protein: CASSLRTANTEAFF
CDR3 DNA: TGTGCCAGCAGTCTTCGGACAGCGAACACTGAAGCTTTCTTT
clone size: many
J gene: TRBJ1-1
D gene: NA
V gene: TRBV28

CDR3 protein: CASSSRQGGSYNEQFF
CDR3 DNA: TGTGCCAGCAGTTCCCGACAGGGGGGCTCCTACAATGAGCAGTTCTTC
clone size: many
J gene: TRBJ2-1
D gene: TRBD1
V gene: TRBV28

CDR3 protein: CASSFYICSARAGGASGANVLTF
CDR3 DNA: NA
clone size: once
J gene: TRBJ2-6
D gene: NA
V gene: TRBV5-4

CDR3 protein: CASSLSGGAGMPQHF
CDR3 DNA: TGCGCCAGCAGCCTGTCGGGGGGCGCGGGGATGCCCCAGCATTTT
clone size: many
J gene: TRBJ1-5
D gene: NA
V gene: TRBV5-1

CDR3 protein: CASSVSRQETQYF
CDR3 DNA: TGTGCCAGCAGCGTATCTAGGCAAGAGACCCAGTACTTC
clone size: NA
J gene: TRBJ2-5
D gene: NA
V gene: TRBV9

CDR3 protein: CASSYTKAASSTDTQYF
CDR3 DNA: TGTGCCAGCAGTTACACGAAGGCAGCCTCTAGCACAGATACGCAGTATTTT
clone size: NA
J gene: TRBJ2-3
D gene: NA
V gene: TRBV6-5

CDR3 protein: CASSEGLDEQFF
CDR3 DNA: TGTGCCAGCAGTGAAGGTCTGGATGAGCAGTTCTTC
clone size: few
J gene: TRBJ2-1
D gene: NA
V gene: TRBV2

CDR3 protein: CASSLERNEQYF
CDR3 DNA: TGTGCCAGCAGCTTAGAACGGAACGAGCAGTACTTC
clone size: many
J gene: TRBJ2-7
D gene: NA
V gene: TRBV5-4

CDR3 protein: CASSQGPAGGNSPLHF
CDR3 DNA: TGTGCCAGCAGCCAAGGCCCGGCGGGCGGTAATTCACCCCTCCACTTT
clone size: NA
J gene: TRBJ1-6
D gene: NA
V gene: TRBV3-1

CDR3 protein: CASSPRVGELLNSGANVLTF
CDR3 DNA: TGTGCCAGCTCACCACGGGTGGGCGAACTACTCAATTCTGGGGCCAACGTCCTGACTTTC
clone size: few
J gene: TRBJ2-6
D gene: NA
V gene: TRBV18

CDR3 protein: CASSQQGASSGNNEQFF
CDR3 DNA: TGCGCCAGCAGCCAACAAGGGGCCAGCTCTGGAAACAATGAGCAGTTCTTC
clone size: once
J gene: TRBJ2-1
D gene: NA
V gene: TRBV4-1

CDR3 protein: CASSVEVAGELFF
CDR3 DNA: TGTGCCAGCAGCGTAGAGGTTGCCGGGGAGCTGTTTTTT
clone size: many
J gene: TRBJ2-2
D gene: NA
V gene: TRBV9

CDR3 protein: CASSREQEGNQPQHF
CDR3 DNA: TGTGCCAGCTCAAGAGAGCAGGAAGGAAATCAGCCCCAGCATTTT
clone size: many
J gene: TRBJ1-5
D gene: NA
V gene: TRBV18

CDR3 protein: CASSKDTGGEQYF
CDR3 DNA: TGTGCCAGCAGCAAAGATACAGGGGGCGAGCAGTACTTC
clone size: NA
J gene: TRBJ2-7
D gene: NA
V gene: TRBV21-1

CDR3 protein: CASSLVTGVQYF
CDR3 DNA: TGTGCCAGCAGCTTAGTAACGGGGGTGCAGTATTTT
clone size: many
J gene: TRBJ2-3
D gene: NA
V gene: TRBV7-2

CDR3 protein: CAARGQGVGGYTF
CDR3 DNA: TGTGCCGCGAGAGGACAGGGGGTCGGTGGCTACACCTTC
clone size: many
J gene: TRBJ1-2
D gene: TRBD1
V gene: TRBV27

CDR3 protein: CASSRQGAMDEQFF
CDR3 DNA: TGTGCCAGCAGTAGACAGGGGGCTATGGATGAGCAGTTCTTC
clone size: many
J gene: TRBJ2-1
D gene: TRBD1
V gene: TRBV6-1

CDR3 protein: CATSDSRGGSTDTQYF
CDR3 DNA: TGTGCCACCAGTGACTCCCGTGGGGGAAGCACAGATACGCAGTATTTT
clone size: many
J gene: TRBJ2-3
D gene: NA
V gene: TRBV24-1

CDR3 protein: CAGGGAAGTVSYNEQFF
CDR3 DNA: TGTGCCGGAGGAGGGGCAGCCGGGACTGTCTCTTACAATGAGCAGTTCTTC
clone size: many
J gene: TRBJ2-1
D gene: NA
V gene: TRBV7-8

CDR3 protein: CASSQVRDGEQFF
CDR3 DNA: TGTGCCAGCAGCCAAGTAAGGGATGGTGAGCAGTTCTTC
clone size: NA
J gene: TRBJ2-1
D gene: NA
V gene: TRBV3-1

CDR3 protein: CASSFGAANTGELFF
CDR3 DNA: TGTGCCAGCAGTTTTGGGGCGGCGAACACCGGGGAGCTGTTTTTT
clone size: NA
J gene: TRBJ2-2
D gene: NA
V gene: TRBV26

CDR3 protein: CASSLAANRGRTGEQFF
CDR3 DNA: TGTGCCAGCAGTTTAGCTGCTAATCGCGGGAGAACGGGTGAGCAGTTCTTC
clone size: NA
J gene: TRBJ2-1
D gene: TRBD2
V gene: TRBV27

CDR3 protein: CASSFEAGDRETQYF
CDR3 DNA: TGTGCCAGCAGTTTTGAAGCGGGGGACAGGGAGACCCAGTACTTC
clone size: many
J gene: TRBJ2-5
D gene: NA
V gene: TRBV28

CDR3 protein: CASSPYPGDPSSTGELFF
CDR3 DNA: TGTGCCAGCTCACCGTATCCTGGGGACCCCTCGAGCACCGGGGAGCTGTTTTTT
clone size: many
J gene: TRBJ2-2
D gene: NA
V gene: TRBV18

CDR3 protein: CAWSGGTSGSSAFF
CDR3 DNA: TGTGCCTGGAGTGGTGGTACTAGCGGCAGCTCTGCGTTCTTC
clone size: once
J gene: TRBJ2-1
D gene: TRBD2
V gene: TRBV30

CDR3 protein: CATSDPGQGAAGELFF
CDR3 DNA: TGTGCCACCAGTGACCCGGGACAGGGGGCGGCCGGGGAGCTGTTTTTT
clone size: many
J gene: TRBJ2-2
D gene: TRBD1
V gene: TRBV24-1

CDR3 protein: CASSQDITSGGASYNEQFF
CDR3 DNA: TGTGCCAGCAGCCAAGATATAACTAGCGGGGGTGCCTCCTACAATGAGCAGTTCTTC
clone size: many
J gene: TRBJ2-1
D gene: TRBD2
V gene: TRBV3-1

CDR3 protein: CASTILTGLIDTEAFF
CDR3 DNA: TGTGCCAGCACCATATTGACGGGCCTCATCGACACTGAAGCTTTCTTT
clone size: few
J gene: TRBJ1-1
D gene: NA
V gene: TRBV5-5

CDR3 protein: CASTNQTALYFCATSVGGTDTQYF
CDR3 DNA: NA
clone size: NA
J gene: TRBJ2-3
D gene: NA
V gene: TRBV5-1

CDR3 protein: CASRTGRYGYTF
CDR3 DNA: TGTGCCAGCAGGACAGGCCGCTATGGCTACACCTTC
clone size: NA
J gene: TRBJ1-2
D gene: NA
V gene: TRBV12-3/TRBV12-4